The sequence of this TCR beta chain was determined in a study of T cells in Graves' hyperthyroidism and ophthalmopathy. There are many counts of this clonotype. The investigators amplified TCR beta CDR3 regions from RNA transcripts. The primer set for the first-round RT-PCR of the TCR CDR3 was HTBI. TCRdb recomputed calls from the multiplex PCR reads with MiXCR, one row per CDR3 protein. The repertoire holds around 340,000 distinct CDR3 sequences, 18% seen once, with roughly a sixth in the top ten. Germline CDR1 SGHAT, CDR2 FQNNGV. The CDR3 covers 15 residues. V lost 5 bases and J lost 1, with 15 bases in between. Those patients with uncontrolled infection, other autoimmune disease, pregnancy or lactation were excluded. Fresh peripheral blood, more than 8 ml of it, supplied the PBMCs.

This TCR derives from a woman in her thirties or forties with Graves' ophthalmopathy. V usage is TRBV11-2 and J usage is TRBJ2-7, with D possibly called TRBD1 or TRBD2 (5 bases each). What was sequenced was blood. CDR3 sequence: CASSPTRGPSYEQYF. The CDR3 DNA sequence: TGTGCCAGCAGCCCAACCCGGGGCCCGTCCTACGAGCAGTACTTC.